The 25 T cell receptor beta chains below all came from one sample that was sequenced in a study of cytomegalovirus exposure and HLA in healthy donors. 13 Jbeta primers and 60 Vbeta primers were used for the PCR. Assay used: immunoSEQ multiplex PCR; TCRdb lists only in-frame clones, some missing. The sample includes about 160,000 clones, less than 80% of them seen just once. The sequenced sample was PBMCs. Receptor source: a man aged 35 to 55 in good health and CMV-seronegative.

The chain joins TRBV4-2 to TRBJ2-7; 8 nucleotides match TRBD1. The CDR3 consists of 15 residues. Trimming cost V 4 bases and J 2 bases; bases outside gene matches: 7. Per the germline V gene, CDR1 is LGHNA and CDR2 is YNFKEQ. In DNA, the CDR3 is TGTGCCAGCAGCCGAGGGACAGGTCTGACCTACGAGCAGTACTTC. Residues: CASSRGTGLTYEQYF.

The chain links TRBV19 to TRBJ1-1, with TRBD1 as a possible D gene (5 bases). This CDR3 comprises 15 residues. Germline-derived CDR1 and CDR2 are LNHDA and SQIVND (reference sequence). Trimming shortened V by 6 bases and J by 1 base, and 15 bases separated the two germline ends. The CDR3 sequence: CASSLLGQANTEAFF. The DNA for the CDR3 is TGTGCCAGTAGCCTCCTGGGGCAGGCGAACACTGAAGCTTTCTTT.

About this clone itself: At one of its ends the junction is not consistent with the germline gene, which may arise from a read error. The chain combines TRBV7-7 with TRBJ2-7, with 10 bases identical to TRBD1. This CDR3 has 15 residues. Germline V gene sequence: CDR1 SSHAT, CDR2 FNYEAQ (reference sequence). The CDR3 region has the DNA TGTGCTAGCAGCTTCGGGACAGGGGATTCCTACGAGCAGTACTTC. This sequence encodes CASSFGTGDSYEQYF.

This chain joins TRBV14 and TRBJ2-7, with TRBD2 matching 9 bases. The germline V gene has CDR1 SGHDN and CDR2 FVKESK. The V gene end was trimmed by 2 bases and the J gene end by 2 bases; junction bases not matched to a gene: 1. The CDR3 consists of 14 residues. The CDR3 DNA reads as TGTGCCAGCAGCCAACTAGCGGGACCCTACGAGCAGTACTTC. This gives the protein CASSQLAGPYEQYF.

The chain couples TRBV6-1 to TRBJ1-2, with a weak D call TRBD1 (5 bases). V lost 3 bases and J 8 bases, leaving 13 bases between the germline ends. Germline V gives CDR1 MNHNS, CDR2 SASEGT. The CDR3 runs 13 residues. As DNA, the CDR3 is TGTGCCAGCAGTGAGTCAGGGCTCGGGGGCTACACCTTC. This gives the protein CASSESGLGGYTF.

This clone was observed a handful of times. The chain has TRBV25-1 and TRBJ2-1, with TRBD2 matching 11 bases. V lost 2 bases, J lost 9 bases, and 9 bases stayed unmatched. The V gene's germline CDR1 is MGHDK and CDR2 SYGVNS. The CDR3 extends over 16 amino acids. This chain's CDR3 is CASSEVGLAGGVEQFF. DNA for the CDR3: TGTGCCAGCAGTGAAGTGGGTCTAGCGGGAGGTGTTGAGCAGTTCTTC.

The chain couples TRBV7-2 to TRBJ1-1, with D uncertain. Trimming removed 1 base from V and 0 bases from J, with 6 bases in between. The germline V gene has CDR1 SGHTA and CDR2 FQGNSA. This CDR3 has 14 amino acids. The CDR3 loop reads CASSLGRVNTEAFF. CDR3 coding DNA: TGTGCCAGCAGCTTAGGGAGAGTGAACACTGAAGCTTTCTTT.

The chain uses TRBV6-6 and TRBJ2-1; no clear D. Germline V gene lookup returns CDR1 MNHNY and CDR2 SVGAGI (reference sequence). V dropped 6 bases and J dropped 1 base, with 16 bases sitting between them. This CDR3 is 16 amino acids long. Here the CDR3 reads CASSPSPTGSYNEQFF. Here the CDR3 DNA reads TGTGCCAGCAGCCCCTCCCCAACCGGGTCCTACAATGAGCAGTTCTTC.

The gene calls are TRBV27 and TRBJ2-7; 10 bases line up with TRBD2. J was trimmed by 0 bases and V by 5 bases; bases with no gene match: 7. The CDR3 covers 16 residues. The V gene's germline CDR1 is MNHEY and CDR2 SMNVEV (reference sequence). In nucleotides, the CDR3 is TGTGCCAGCAGTCCCAGGACTAGCGGCATCTCCTACGAGCAGTACTTC. Protein sequence: CASSPRTSGISYEQYF.

The V and J genes are TRBV10-3 and TRBJ2-5; the D is unclear. V was clipped by 2 bases and J by 5 bases, with 9 bases between them. Germline CDR1 and CDR2: ENHRY and SYGVKD. The CDR3 spans 13 residues. The CDR3 nucleotides read TGTGCCATCAGTGAGGCTCAAGAGGAGACCCAGTACTTC. The encoded protein is CAISEAQEETQYF.

This clone has just one count. The chain combines TRBV28 with TRBJ1-4; a possible D gene is TRBD1 (6 bases). The CDR3 spans 12 residues. From germline, CDR1 is MDHEN and CDR2 SYDVKM. V was cut by 3 bases and J by 11 bases, with 10 bases left in between. The CDR3 nucleotides are TGTGCCAGCAGTTTGCGGACAGAGAAACTGTTTTTT. Translation gives CASSLRTEKLFF.

The chain couples TRBV27 to TRBJ2-2; 10 nucleotides align to TRBD1. The CDR3 covers 16 residues. V shed 4 bases and J 7 bases; nucleotides not matched to a gene: 9. Germline assignment: CDR1 MNHEY and CDR2 SMNVEV (reference sequence). The CDR3, as DNA: TGTGCCAGCAGTTCCTCCGGGACAGGGGTTCTCGGGGAGCTGTTTTTT. Protein sequence: CASSSSGTGVLGELFF.

The rearrangement uses TRBV18 and TRBJ2-5, with TRBD1 identical over 9 bases. V lost 4 bases to trimming and J lost 5 bases; unmatched junction nucleotides: 11. The CDR3 consists of 16 residues. Germline assignment: CDR1 KGHSH and CDR2 LQKENI. The CDR3 reads CASSREGGTGMETQYF. The CDR3 coding sequence is TGTGCCAGCTCACGAGAAGGGGGGACAGGGATGGAGACCCAGTACTTC.

This chain uses TRBV19 with TRBJ1-1; 9 bases fit TRBD1. Germline V gene sequence: CDR1 LNHDA, CDR2 SQIVND (reference sequence). The CDR3 contains 17 residues. Unmatched junction bases numbered 10, after V lost 5 bases and J lost 0 bases. The CDR3 sequence: CASSVWRGDRVNTEAFF. The DNA for the CDR3 is TGTGCCAGTAGTGTCTGGAGGGGGGACAGGGTGAACACTGAAGCTTTCTTT.

This sequence joins TRBV4-1 and TRBJ2-7; D unclear. CDR3 length equals 15 residues. Germline CDR1 is MGHRA and CDR2 is YSYEKL. Trimming shortened V by 1 base and J by 4 bases, and 14 bases separated the two germline ends. The CDR3 sequence: CASSQAATGLYEQYF. CDR3 sequence (DNA): TGCGCCAGCAGCCAAGCCGCGACTGGGTTGTACGAGCAGTACTTC.

The chain combines TRBV11-3 with TRBJ2-1, with TRBD2 matching over 8 bases. V was clipped by 3 bases and J by 2 bases; unmatched bases: 3. The CDR3 runs to 15 residues. Germline CDR1 SGHNT, CDR2 YENEEA. CDR3 DNA sequence: TGTGCCAGCAGCTTGGTAGCGGGGCCCTACAATGAGCAGTTCTTC. Encoded protein: CASSLVAGPYNEQFF. Combining the CDR3 with reference TRBV11-3 and TRBJ2-1 gives the whole variable domain EAGVVQSPRYKIIEKKQPVAFWCNPISGHNTLYWYLQNLGQGPELLIRYENEEAVDDSQLPKDRFSAERLKGVDSTLKIQPAELGDSAVYLCASSLVAGPYNEQFFGPGTRLTVL.

This clone was seen once. The V and J genes are TRBV28 and TRBJ2-7, with D perhaps matching TRBD2 (5 bases). Germline V gene lookup returns CDR1 MDHEN and CDR2 SYDVKM. This CDR3 spans 14 amino acids. The V end lost 3 bases, the J end lost 7 bases, and 16 bases lay between the germline ends. The DNA of the CDR3 is TGTGCCAGCAGTTTTCGGGGTGGGTATCGGGAGCAGTACTTC. Encoded protein: CASSFRGGYREQYF.

J is TRBJ1-6 and V is TRBV5-5, with D unclear. The V end was cut by 0 bases, the J end by 5 bases, with 6 bases between. Germline V gives CDR1 SGHKS, CDR2 YYEKEE (reference sequence). CDR3 length equals 14 residues. CDR3: CASSLGQNNSPLHF. CDR3 DNA sequence: TGTGCCAGCAGCTTGGGGCAGAATAATTCACCCCTCCACTTT. The whole variable domain, filled in from reference TRBV5-5 and TRBJ1-6, reads DAGVTQSPTHLIKTRGQQVTLRCSPISGHKSVSWYQQVLGQGPQFIFQYYEKEERGRGNFPDRFSARQFPNYSSELNVNALLLGDSALYLCASSLGQNNSPLHFGNGTRLTVT.

V and J are TRBV18 and TRBJ1-4; maybe TRBD1 (5 bases). The length of the CDR3 is 16 residues. Looked up from germline, CDR1 is KGHSH and CDR2 is LQKENI. V gave up 2 bases and J gave up 7 bases, with 17 bases separating them. This CDR3 is CASSPEGGAGGEKLFF. The CDR3 DNA is TGTGCCAGCTCACCAGAAGGAGGGGCCGGGGGTGAAAAACTGTTTTTT.

The chain links TRBV6-5 to TRBJ2-1; D might be TRBD2 (6 bases). V lost 5 bases and J lost 6, with 14 bases in between. CDR1 is MNHEY, CDR2 SVGAGI, per germline. The length of the CDR3 is 14 residues. The DNA of the CDR3 is TGTGCCAGCAGTGGTCGACTAGAGGGCAATGAGCAGTTCTTC. Amino acid sequence: CASSGRLEGNEQFF.

Concerning this clone: The germline gene is not matched at one end of the junction; a read error may be the cause. The chain uses TRBV28 and TRBJ2-4; TRBD1 matches 11 bases. From germline, CDR1 is MDHEN and CDR2 SYDVKM. This CDR3 is 15 amino acids long. CDR3 sequence: CASSYGTGGRNSQYF. The CDR3, as DNA: TGTGCCAGCAGCTATGGGACAGGGGGTAGAAACAGTCAGTACTTC.

V usage is TRBV5-1 and J usage is TRBJ1-1; TRBD1 agrees at 7 bases. CDR1 and CDR2 from the germline V gene are SGHRS and YFSETQ. The CDR3 is 14 amino acids. J was trimmed by 0 bases and V by 3 bases; bases with no gene match: 2. The CDR3 reads CASSWGQMNTEAFF. Written as DNA, the CDR3 is TGCGCCAGCAGCTGGGGACAGATGAACACTGAAGCTTTCTTT.

The chain recombines TRBV29-1 with TRBJ2-7, with 14 bases aligning to TRBD2. V lost 0 bases, J lost 5 bases, and 3 bases stayed unmatched. Germline V gene data show CDR1 as SQVTM and CDR2 as ANQGSEA. This CDR3 is 15 amino acids long. The CDR3 protein is CSVEDQGLAGDEQYF. CDR3 coding DNA: TGCAGCGTTGAAGATCAGGGACTAGCGGGAGACGAGCAGTACTTC.

The CDR3 is CASSQYSGNEQYF. CDR3 nucleotides: TGTGCCAGCAGCCAATACAGCGGAAACGAGCAGTACTTC. This chain links TRBV14 with TRBJ2-7; possibly TRBD2 for D (5 bases). The CDR3 has 13 amino acids. The V and J ends lost 2 bases and 5 bases respectively, with 10 bases between them. The germline V gene encodes CDR1 SGHDN and CDR2 FVKESK. Filled out from reference TRBV14 and TRBJ2-7, the complete variable domain reads EAGVTQFPSHSVIEKGQTVTLRCDPISGHDNLYWYRRVMGKEIKFLLHFVKESKQDESGMPNNRFLAERTGGTYSTLKVQPAELEDSGVYFCASSQYSGNEQYFGPGTRLTVT.

The rearrangement uses TRBV11-2 and TRBJ2-6, with D perhaps matching TRBD2 (6 bases). CDR1 and CDR2 (germline): SGHAT, FQNNGV. This CDR3 comprises 16 residues. V dropped 3 bases and J dropped 4 bases, with 13 bases sitting between them. Written as DNA, the CDR3 is TGTGCCAGCAGCTTCTATAGGGCGGGAGGGGCCAACGTCCTGACTTTC. It specifies CASSFYRAGGANVLTF.